What follows are 25 T cell receptor beta chains derived from one specimen sequenced in a study of shared clonotypes between healthy human individuals. The repertoire was sequenced with immunoSEQ multiplex PCR; TCRdb's copy has only in-frame clones and lacks some. The table has some 2.4 million clones, more than 85% seen once. The sequencing input was naive CD4+ T cells from PBMCs. Subset reported: CD45RA+ positively selected. The receptors were sampled from a man aged 18 to 30 in good health. Some clones in this sample may be carry-over from other donors' samples.

This sequence joins TRBV18 and TRBJ1-3; tentatively, D is TRBD1 (6 bases). Trimming left V 3 bases short and J 0 bases short, with 15 bases between. The CDR3 is 17 residues long. CDR1 KGHSH and CDR2 LQKENI come from the germline V gene. In DNA form, the CDR3 reads TGTGCCAGCTCACCCGACTACCTACAGGGCTCTGGAAACACCATATATTTT. The encoded protein is CASSPDYLQGSGNTIYF. The whole variable domain, remainder taken from reference TRBV18 and TRBJ1-3, is NAGVMQNPRHLVRRRGQEARLRCSPMKGHSHVYWYRQLPEEGLKFMVYLQKENIIDESGMPKERFSAEFPKEGPSILRIQQVVRGDSAAYFCASSPDYLQGSGNTIYFGEGSWLTVV.

This clone was recorded once. The genes are TRBV18 and TRBJ1-1, with 8 positions matching TRBD1. The V and J ends lost 4 bases and 1 base, in that order; junction bases with no gene match: 5. Germline CDR1 reads KGHSH; CDR2 reads LQKENI. There are 15 residues in the CDR3. CDR3 bases: TGTGCCAGCTCACTTGAACAGGGGGAGAACACTGAAGCTTTCTTT. It yields the protein CASSLEQGENTEAFF.

The chain carries TRBV28 and TRBJ1-1; D unclear. With 3 bases removed from V and 6 bases from J, the gap between germline ends came to 14 bases. The CDR3 has 14 amino acids. Germline V CDR1 and CDR2: MDHEN, SYDVKM. CDR3 loop: CASSFRPSRPEAFF. The CDR3 region has the DNA TGTGCCAGCAGTTTCAGGCCGAGCAGGCCTGAAGCTTTCTTT.

The chain employs TRBV11-2 and TRBJ1-2; D ambiguous. CDR1 and CDR2 (germline): SGHAT, FQNNGV. The ends were cut back, 4 bases at V and 2 bases at J, with 8 bases in the middle. CDR3 length: 13 residues. CDR3 sequence: CASSSGRNYGYTF. The CDR3 DNA sequence: TGTGCCAGCAGCTCAGGACGGAACTATGGCTACACCTTC.

The V gene is TRBV29-1, the J gene TRBJ2-7; 7 positions agree with TRBD1. The CDR3 contains 16 residues. Per the germline V gene, CDR1 is SQVTM and CDR2 is ANQGSEA. V lost 5 bases to trimming and J lost 6 bases; unmatched junction nucleotides: 19. The CDR3 sequence is CSVLRRGNLGLGEQYF. CDR3 coding DNA: TGCAGCGTTTTACGCAGGGGGAATCTCGGTTTAGGCGAGCAGTACTTC.

V is TRBV11-2 and J is TRBJ2-3; tentatively, D is TRBD1 (5 bases). This CDR3 spans 13 amino acids. Per germline, CDR1 SGHAT and CDR2 FQNNGV. V was shortened by 0 bases and J by 10 bases, with 11 bases between the two germline ends. CDR3 in DNA: TGTGCCAGCAGCTTAGACACGGCCAGGGCGCAGTATTTT. Protein sequence: CASSLDTARAQYF. Full variable domain (missing parts from reference TRBV11-2 and TRBJ2-3): EAGVAQSPRYKIIEKRQSVAFWCNPISGHATLYWYQQILGQGPKLLIQFQNNGVVDDSQLPKDRFSAERLKGVDSTLKIQPAKLEDSAVYLCASSLDTARAQYFGPGTRLTVL.

This chain uses TRBV30 with TRBJ2-4; 8 nucleotides align to TRBD1. Germline loops: CDR1 GTSNPN, CDR2 SVGIG (reference sequence). The CDR3 runs 14 residues. The junction had 8 bases not matched to a gene; V was cut back by 2 bases and J by 8 bases. CDR3 in amino acids: CAWSSRQGSDIQYF. CDR3 DNA: TGTGCCTGGAGTTCAAGACAGGGGAGTGACATTCAGTACTTC.

The chain employs TRBV6-5 and TRBJ2-7; TRBD2 aligns across 7 bases. Germline lookup yields CDR1 MNHEY and CDR2 SVGAGI. The CDR3 extends over 13 amino acids. After removal of 2 bases from V and 4 bases from J, the junction contained 2 bases not matched to a gene. Written as DNA, the CDR3 is TGTGCCAGCAGTTACGGACTAGAATACGAGCAGTACTTC. Amino acids: CASSYGLEYEQYF.

The chain has TRBV14 and TRBJ2-2; 10 bases are a match to TRBD1. Germline V lookup: CDR1 SGHDN, CDR2 FVKESK. The CDR3 spans 18 residues. With V trimmed by 0 bases and J by 4 bases, 8 bases remained unmatched. The CDR3 DNA is TGTGCCAGCAGCCAAGATAAGGCGCGGACAGGGGGCACCGGGGAGCTGTTTTTT. This translates into CASSQDKARTGGTGELFF. Variable domain in full (rest from reference TRBV14 and TRBJ2-2): EAGVTQFPSHSVIEKGQTVTLRCDPISGHDNLYWYRRVMGKEIKFLLHFVKESKQDESGMPNNRFLAERTGGTYSTLKVQPAELEDSGVYFCASSQDKARTGGTGELFFGEGSRLTVL.

This chain connects TRBV7-2 to TRBJ2-1; D call uncertain. Per the germline V gene, CDR1 is SGHTA and CDR2 is FQGNSA. This CDR3 has 12 residues. Trimming left V 5 bases short and J 13 bases short, with 15 bases between. Here the CDR3 reads CASSIDSLYQFF. For the CDR3, the DNA is TGTGCCAGCAGCATCGACTCCCTCTACCAGTTCTTC.

The chain links TRBV28 to TRBJ1-1; a weak D match, TRBD1 (6 bases). The CDR3 totals 16 residues. Trimming stripped 4 bases from V and 2 bases from J, with 17 bases between. Germline V CDR1 and CDR2: MDHEN, SYDVKM. For the CDR3, the DNA is TGTGCCAGCAGTTCTTCAGGGGCGCTGGGAAACACTGAAGCTTTCTTT. Amino acid sequence: CASSSSGALGNTEAFF.

The V call is TRBV9, the J call TRBJ2-2; the match to TRBD1 covers 9 bases. Germline V gene lookup returns CDR1 SGDLS and CDR2 YYNGEE. The CDR3 covers 15 residues. Trimming cost V 2 bases and J 5 bases; bases outside gene matches: 4. CDR3 coding DNA: TGTGCCAGCAGCGTGAGGGACAGGGAGACCGGGGAGCTGTTTTTT. Amino acids: CASSVRDRETGELFF. The variable domain in full, completed from reference TRBV9 and TRBJ2-2, reads DSGVTQTPKHLITATGQRVTLRCSPRSGDLSVYWYQQSLDQGLQFLIQYYNGEERAKGNILERFSAQQFPDLHSELNLSSLELGDSALYFCASSVRDRETGELFFGEGSRLTVL.

The rearrangement links TRBV5-1 to TRBJ2-2, with TRBD1 matching 7 bases. This CDR3 spans 17 amino acids. The germline CDR1 and CDR2 sequences are SGHRS and YFSETQ. The V segment lost 0 bases and the J segment 8 bases; nucleotides outside the gene matches: 13. For the CDR3, the DNA is TGCGCCAGCAGCTTGGCCGGTGGGACAGTTTCGGGAGGGGAGCTGTTTTTT. Translated: CASSLAGGTVSGGELFF.

With respect to this clone: Other DNA sequences within the sample encode an identical CDR3. This rearrangement joins TRBV5-1 to TRBJ2-5, with D uncertain. CDR1 is SGHRS, CDR2 YFSETQ, per germline. Between the trimmed V and J ends, which lost 0 bases and 3 bases, there was a span of 9 bases. The CDR3 is made up of 14 amino acids. CDR3 nucleotides: TGCGCCAGCAGCTTGGTAGCCGGCGAAGAGACCCAGTACTTC. It encodes CASSLVAGEETQYF. The complete variable domain, with remaining parts taken from reference TRBV5-1 and TRBJ2-5, reads KAGVTQTPRYLIKTRGQQVTLSCSPISGHRSVSWYQQTPGQGLQFLFEYFSETQRNKGNFPGRFSGRQFSNSRSEMNVSTLELGDSALYLCASSLVAGEETQYFGPGTRLLVL.

This chain joins TRBV7-3 and TRBJ1-2; D remains unclear. The CDR3 has 14 amino acids. The ends were cut back, 5 bases at V and 6 bases at J, with 16 bases in the middle. CDR1 is SGHTA and CDR2 is FQGTGA in the germline V gene. The CDR3 DNA sequence: TGTGCCAGCAGCCCGGACCTACGACGGGATGGCTACACCTTC. Translation: CASSPDLRRDGYTF.

This rearrangement joins TRBV6-1 to TRBJ2-2, with 7 bases aligning to TRBD2. Germline values: CDR1 MNHNS, CDR2 SASEGT. The CDR3 consists of 16 residues. With 4 bases clipped from V and 2 bases from J, the junction kept 7 bases outside the gene matches. The CDR3 coding sequence is TGTGCCAGCAGTGCCGAGACTAGCCGAAACACCGGGGAGCTGTTTTTT. Amino acid sequence: CASSAETSRNTGELFF.

The chain links TRBV5-5 to TRBJ1-2; TRBD1 aligns across 7 bases. CDR1 and CDR2 (germline): SGHKS, YYEKEE (reference sequence). This CDR3 has 18 amino acids. V shed 6 bases, J shed 4 bases, and the junction held 21 bases outside the gene matches. CDR3 protein: CASTPGPTGEATIYGYTF. The CDR3 region has the DNA TGTGCCAGCACCCCTGGGCCCACAGGGGAGGCGACTATCTATGGCTACACCTTC.

This clone has a handful of counts. The chain combines TRBV19 with TRBJ2-7; 7 bases agree with TRBD2. Unmatched junction bases numbered 6, after V lost 5 bases and J lost 2 bases. CDR3 length: 14 residues. Germline V gene lookup returns CDR1 LNHDA and CDR2 SQIVND (reference sequence). The CDR3 sequence is CASSLGLQPYEQYF. Written as DNA, the CDR3 is TGTGCCAGTAGTCTGGGACTACAACCCTACGAGCAGTACTTC.

This chain uses TRBV6-4 with TRBJ2-2; a weak D match, TRBD2 (6 bases). Germline CDR1 MRHNA, CDR2 SNTAGT. This CDR3 comprises 14 residues. Trimming stripped 3 bases from V and 7 bases from J, with 12 bases between. The CDR3 DNA reads as TGTGCCAGCAGTGAGGTAGCGGCGGGCGGGGAGCTGTTTTTT. Amino acids: CASSEVAAGGELFF.

This sequence joins TRBV6-1 and TRBJ1-2, with 8 bases fitting TRBD1. The length of the CDR3 is 13 residues. CDR1 MNHNS and CDR2 SASEGT come from the germline V gene. V shed 6 bases, J shed 4 bases, and the junction held 4 bases outside the gene matches. The CDR3 sequence is CASRTGEGYGYTF. The CDR3 DNA reads TGTGCCAGCAGGACAGGGGAGGGCTATGGCTACACCTTC.

This rearrangement joins TRBV7-9 to TRBJ1-4; no reliable D call. The germline V gene has CDR1 SEHNR and CDR2 FQNEAQ (reference sequence). Trimming cost V 4 bases and J 7 bases, with 13 bases left between them. This CDR3 region has 14 residues. CDR3 protein: CASSSNTDTEKLFF. The DNA for the CDR3 is TGTGCCAGCAGCTCGAACACAGATACTGAAAAACTGTTTTTT.

A word on this clone: At the DNA level, this CDR3 is encoded by other sequences in the same sample as well. The V gene is TRBV7-9, the J gene TRBJ2-7; 7 bases agree with TRBD1. Looked up from germline, CDR1 is SEHNR and CDR2 is FQNEAQ (reference sequence). The V segment lost 2 bases and the J segment 2 bases; nucleotides outside the gene matches: 6. The CDR3 sequence is 15 residues long. CDR3 amino acids: CASSLMGQGAYEQYF. The CDR3 DNA reads as TGTGCCAGCAGCTTAATGGGGCAGGGGGCCTACGAGCAGTACTTC.

The gene calls are TRBV11-2 and TRBJ2-7; TRBD1 is a possible D gene (5 bases). This CDR3 contains 14 residues. Trimming removed 8 bases from V and 5 bases from J, with 19 bases in between. Germline-derived CDR1 and CDR2 are SGHAT and FQNNGV. This chain's CDR3 is CASRLDTLSHEQYF. CDR3 sequence (DNA): TGTGCCAGCCGTTTGGACACCCTATCCCACGAGCAGTACTTC.

This clone was seen only a few times. The chain carries TRBV30 and TRBJ2-2; 10 bases fit TRBD1. Germline-derived CDR1 and CDR2 are GTSNPN and SVGIG (reference sequence). This CDR3 has 16 residues. V lost 2 bases, J lost 5 bases, and 8 bases stayed unmatched. The CDR3 sequence: CAWSRDRGLGTGELFF. In DNA, the CDR3 is TGTGCCTGGAGTAGAGACAGGGGGCTTGGAACCGGGGAGCTGTTTTTT.

As concerns this clone: This specimen includes other DNA sequences encoding the same CDR3. The gene calls are TRBV18 and TRBJ2-7; D gene uncertain. Per germline, CDR1 KGHSH and CDR2 LQKENI. The CDR3 consists of 13 residues. V lost 6 bases, J lost 2 bases, and 11 bases lay in between. This CDR3 reads CASSPPSAYEQYF. The CDR3 DNA sequence: TGTGCCAGCTCCCCTCCGTCGGCCTACGAGCAGTACTTC.